This T cell receptor beta chain was profiled in a study of response to subunit inactivated influenza vaccine. Study-wide results and limits: Only a handful of new T cells, the authors suggested, are recruited with each seasonal influenza vaccination.

Each CDR3 protein is one row after TCRdb ran MiXCR on the RT-PCR reads. Among roughly 760,000 distinct CDR3 sequences listed, 21% were seen once. This CDR3 has 15 amino acids. The trim removed 5 bases at V and 2 bases at J, leaving 8 bases unmatched. This clonotype turned up a few times. Its antigen remains unknown. The clonotype comes from a man over 45 who received an inactivated influenza vaccine. The chain couples TRBV12-3 or TRBV12-4 to TRBJ2-7; 8 bases are shared with TRBD2. Sequences were derived from PBMCs from blood, sampled 5 days after vaccination. CDR3 region: CASSPTLAETYEQYF. In nucleotides, the CDR3 is TGTGCCAGCAGTCCAACACTAGCGGAAACCTACGAGCAGTACTTC.